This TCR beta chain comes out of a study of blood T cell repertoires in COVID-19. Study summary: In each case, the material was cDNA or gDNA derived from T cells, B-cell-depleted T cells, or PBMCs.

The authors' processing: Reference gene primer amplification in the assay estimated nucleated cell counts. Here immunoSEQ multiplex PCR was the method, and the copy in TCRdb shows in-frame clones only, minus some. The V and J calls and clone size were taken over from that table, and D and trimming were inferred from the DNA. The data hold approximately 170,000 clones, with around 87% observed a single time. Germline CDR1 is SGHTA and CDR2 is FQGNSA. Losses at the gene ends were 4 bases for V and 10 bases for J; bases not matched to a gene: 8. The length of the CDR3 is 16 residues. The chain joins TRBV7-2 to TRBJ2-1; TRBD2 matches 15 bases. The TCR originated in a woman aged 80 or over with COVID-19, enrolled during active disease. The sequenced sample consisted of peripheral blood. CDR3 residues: CASSSRTSGRAGEQFF. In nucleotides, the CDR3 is TGTGCCAGCAGCTCAAGGACTAGCGGGAGGGCGGGAGAGCAGTTCTTC.